Given below is one T cell receptor (beta chain) in context. Antigen unknown. The sample originates from a study of cytomegalovirus exposure and HLA in healthy donors. Study-level points and caveats: TCR beta sequences reportedly predicted the HLA-A and HLA-B alleles of most subjects accurately.

With 60 Vbeta and 13 Jbeta primers, the PCR was carried out. TCRdb keeps only in-frame clones here, not all; method: immunoSEQ multiplex PCR. The sample lists approximately 110,000 clones; roughly two thirds were seen once. The receptor was derived from a woman aged 30 to 39 in good health and CMV-seronegative. Sequencing input: PBMCs.

The CDR3 loop reads CASSEGQGRFQPQHF. CDR3 coding DNA: TGTGCCAGCAGTGAAGGACAGGGAAGATTTCAGCCCCAGCATTTT. The chain employs TRBV7-2 and TRBJ1-5; 8 nucleotides line up with TRBD1. V shed 6 bases, J shed 6 bases, and the junction held 10 bases outside the gene matches. The CDR3 contains 15 residues. Germline CDR1 reads SGHTA; CDR2 reads FQGNSA.